The 18 T cell receptor beta chains presented below share a single source sample, sequenced in a study of OX40 agonist ivuxolimab in advanced cancers. The assay was immunoSEQ multiplex PCR, and TCRdb's table has in-frame clones only and misses some. Of around 70,000 clones in the sample, around nine tenths are singletons; the top ten hold more than 2.5%. The sequencing here drew on CD4+ or CD8+ T cells sorted from blood, taken in a trial of the OX40 agonist ivuxolimab. These receptors came from an adult with an advanced solid tumor such as melanoma, head and neck, liver or kidney cancer.

The chain uses TRBV11-3 and TRBJ1-4; D ambiguous. V was clipped by 3 bases and J by 14 bases, with 1 base between them. This CDR3 is 8 amino acids long. Germline lookup yields CDR1 SGHNT and CDR2 YENEEA. The CDR3 is CASSFLFF. The CDR3, as DNA: TGTGCCAGCAGCTTCCTGTTTTTT.

The table lists this clone with a few counts. The V and J genes are TRBV5-1 and TRBJ1-1, with D uncertain. The length of the CDR3 is 12 residues. CDR1 and CDR2 (germline): SGHRS, YFSETQ. Deletions cut 7 bases from V and 1 base from J, with 8 bases between. The CDR3 DNA is TGCGCCAGCCAAAGGGAGAACACTGAAGCTTTCTTT. This translates into CASQRENTEAFF.

This clone was counted a single time. The chain links TRBV9 to TRBJ2-2; D possibly uses TRBD1 or TRBD2 (5 bases each). The V gene lost 3 bases and the J gene lost 1 base, with 16 bases spanning the gap. The germline V gene has CDR1 SGDLS and CDR2 YYNGEE. The CDR3 length is 17 residues. For the CDR3, the DNA is TGTGCCAGCAGCGAGGCCCCGTGGGGGAGGAACACCGGGGAGCTGTTTTTT. It codes for CASSEAPWGRNTGELFF.

The rearrangement joins TRBV10-2 to TRBJ2-3; weak D call: TRBD2 (5 bases). CDR1 WSHSY and CDR2 SAAADI come from the germline V gene. The V gene lost 4 bases and the J gene lost 3 bases, with 11 bases spanning the gap. This CDR3 has 14 amino acids. CDR3 sequence (DNA): TGCGCCAGCAGTGTAGGAGGTGCAACAGATACGCAGTATTTT. Translated, it gives CASSVGGATDTQYF.

This chain joins TRBV28 and TRBJ2-5; D perhaps matches TRBD1 (5 bases). CDR3 length equals 16 residues. V dropped 6 bases and J dropped 2 bases, with 19 bases sitting between them. Germline V gives CDR1 MDHEN, CDR2 SYDVKM. CDR3 amino acids: CASSPPTRQQQETQYF. The CDR3 DNA follows: TGTGCCAGCAGCCCGCCCACCCGACAGCAGCAAGAGACCCAGTACTTC.

The rearrangement uses TRBV4-2 and TRBJ2-7, with D tentatively TRBD1 or TRBD2 (5 bases each). With 3 bases removed from V and 7 bases from J, the gap between germline ends came to 10 bases. The CDR3 is made up of 12 amino acids. The germline gives CDR1 LGHNA, CDR2 YNFKEQ. CDR3 nucleotide sequence: TGTGCCAGCAGCCAGGGGCCGGGGGAGCAGTACTTC. It codes for CASSQGPGEQYF.

The gene calls are TRBV18 and TRBJ2-1; TRBD2 is a possible D gene (5 bases). Germline loops: CDR1 KGHSH, CDR2 LQKENI. The CDR3 is 15 amino acids. V shed 3 bases and J shed 2 bases, with 11 bases lying between them. The CDR3 DNA follows: TGTGCCAGCTCACCCGGGGTAGCTCCCTACAATGAGCAGTTCTTC. It specifies CASSPGVAPYNEQFF.

The V gene is TRBV4-1, the J gene TRBJ1-2; weak D call: TRBD1 (5 bases). Deletions cut 4 bases from V and 8 bases from J, with 17 bases between. The germline CDR1 and CDR2 sequences are MGHRA and YSYEKL. There are 14 residues in the CDR3. This chain's CDR3 is CASSLVGPGTGYTF. CDR3 nucleotides: TGCGCCAGCAGCCTCGTCGGTCCCGGGACCGGCTACACCTTC.

CDR3 amino acids: CAISLDRGNQPQHF. CDR3 DNA sequence: TGTGCCATCAGCCTGGACAGGGGCAATCAGCCCCAGCATTTT. This chain links TRBV10-3 with TRBJ1-5, with 8 bases aligning to TRBD1. Germline loops: CDR1 ENHRY, CDR2 SYGVKD. The J segment lost 2 bases and the V segment lost 6 bases, leaving 3 bases of the junction unmatched. This CDR3 contains 14 residues.

The chain couples TRBV4-2 to TRBJ2-5; 8 bases agree with TRBD1. The J call is doubtful: the DNA matches TRBJ2-7 better. Germline CDR1 LGHNA, CDR2 YNFKEQ. The CDR3 is 14 amino acids. The CDR3 sequence: CASSPTGGIYEQYF. The CDR3 DNA follows: TGTGCCAGCAGCCCAACAGGGGGGATCTACGAGCAGTACTTC.

The chain employs TRBV5-4 and TRBJ2-3, with D maybe TRBD2 (6 bases). This CDR3 region has 17 residues. Trimming left V 4 bases short and J 1 base short, with 19 bases between. The germline V gene encodes CDR1 SGHNT and CDR2 YYREEE (reference sequence). In nucleotides, the CDR3 is TGTGCCAGCAGCGTACCAGGTGGGCGGGATGGCACAGATACGCAGTATTTT. The encoded protein is CASSVPGGRDGTDTQYF.

The rearrangement uses TRBV23-1 and TRBJ2-2; TRBD1 matches at 10 bases. TRBV23-1 is designated an ORF whose function remains uncertain. Unmatched junction bases numbered 8, after V lost 4 bases and J lost 3 bases. The CDR3 spans 17 residues. The CDR3 region is CASSLWGTGEDTGELFF. CDR3 sequence (DNA): TGCGCCAGCAGTCTTTGGGGGACAGGGGAAGACACCGGGGAGCTGTTTTTT.

This clone occurred a few times. The chain is built from TRBV7-9 and TRBJ1-3; D gene uncertain. This CDR3 has 14 amino acids. Germline CDR1 SEHNR, CDR2 FQNEAQ (reference sequence). Deletions cut 8 bases from V and 0 bases from J, with 11 bases between. The CDR3 DNA is TGTGCCAGCCCCCTTGGGAGCTCTGGAAACACCATATATTTT. Its translation: CASPLGSSGNTIYF.

This sequence joins TRBV5-6 and TRBJ1-1, with D possibly TRBD1 on 6 matching bases. The ends were cut back, 10 bases at V and 0 bases at J, with 16 bases in the middle. This CDR3 spans 14 amino acids. CDR1 and CDR2 (germline): SGHDT, YYEEEE. In DNA, the CDR3 is TGTGCCTATTACAACAGGGACCTGAACACTGAAGCTTTCTTT. Encoded protein: CAYYNRDLNTEAFF.

This chain connects TRBV4-1 to TRBJ2-5; weak D call: TRBD2 (5 bases). Germline CDR1 is MGHRA and CDR2 is YSYEKL. The CDR3 consists of 14 residues. V lost 4 bases and J 5 bases, leaving 14 bases between the germline ends. In DNA, the CDR3 is TGCGCCAGCAGCCCCGTAGGACCGGGGGAGACCCAGTACTTC. This codes for CASSPVGPGETQYF.

The chain recombines TRBV19 with TRBJ2-2; D is undetermined. This CDR3 is built from 14 residues. In germline, CDR1 is LNHDA, CDR2 SQIVND (reference sequence). V lost 2 bases, J lost 1 base, and 5 bases lay in between. The chain's CDR3 is CASSISRNTGELFF. Here the CDR3 DNA reads TGTGCCAGTAGTATATCGCGGAACACCGGGGAGCTGTTTTTT.

The chain carries TRBV11-2 and TRBJ2-3; D unresolved. Per the germline V gene, CDR1 is SGHAT and CDR2 is FQNNGV. The CDR3 extends over 12 amino acids. V was cut by 1 base and J by 3 bases, with 2 bases left in between. CDR3 region: CASSLGTDTQYF. CDR3 DNA sequence: TGTGCCAGCAGCTTAGGGACAGATACGCAGTATTTT.

The rearrangement links TRBV15 to TRBJ2-6; no definite D call. CDR3 size: 17 residues. CDR1 is LNHNV and CDR2 is YYDKDF in the germline V gene (reference sequence). V was clipped by 1 base and J by 1 base, with 11 bases between them. In DNA, the CDR3 is TGTGCCACCAGCAGAGCGGCAGTCGGGTCTGGGGCCAACGTCCTGACTTTC. It translates to CATSRAAVGSGANVLTF.